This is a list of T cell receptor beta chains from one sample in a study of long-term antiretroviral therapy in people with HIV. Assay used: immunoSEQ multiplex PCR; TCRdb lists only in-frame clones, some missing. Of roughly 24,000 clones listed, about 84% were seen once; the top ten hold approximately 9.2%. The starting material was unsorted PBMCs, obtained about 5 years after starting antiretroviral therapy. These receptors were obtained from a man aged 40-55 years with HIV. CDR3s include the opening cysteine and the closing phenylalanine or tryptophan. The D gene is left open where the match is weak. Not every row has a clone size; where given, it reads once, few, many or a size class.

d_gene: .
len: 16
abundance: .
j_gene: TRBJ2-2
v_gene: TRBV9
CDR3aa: CASSVVSGPHTGELFF
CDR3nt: TGTGCCAGCAGCGTAGTATCGGGGCCACACACCGGGGAGCTGTTTTTT

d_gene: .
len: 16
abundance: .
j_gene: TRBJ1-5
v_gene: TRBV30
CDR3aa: CACLDAEPGGRQPQHF
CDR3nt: TGTGCCTGCCTTGACGCGGAACCGGGGGGCCGTCAGCCCCAGCATTTT

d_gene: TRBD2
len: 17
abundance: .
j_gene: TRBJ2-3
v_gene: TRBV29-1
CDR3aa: CSARTSGSGLSTDTQYF
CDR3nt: TGCAGCGCTCGGACTAGCGGGAGTGGCCTCAGCACAGATACGCAGTATTTT

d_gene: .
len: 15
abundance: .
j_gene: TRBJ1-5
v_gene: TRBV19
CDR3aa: CASSLAQGSNQPQHF
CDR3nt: TGTGCCAGTAGTCTTGCGCAGGGAAGCAATCAGCCCCAGCATTTT

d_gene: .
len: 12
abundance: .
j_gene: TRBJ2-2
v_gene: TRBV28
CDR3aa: CASRAWAGELFF
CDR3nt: TGTGCCAGCAGGGCCTGGGCCGGGGAGCTGTTTTTT

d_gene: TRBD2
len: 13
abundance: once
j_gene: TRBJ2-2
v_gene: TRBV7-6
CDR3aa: CASSLLAAGELFF
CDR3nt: TGTGCCAGCAGCTTACTAGCGGCCGGGGAGCTGTTTTTT

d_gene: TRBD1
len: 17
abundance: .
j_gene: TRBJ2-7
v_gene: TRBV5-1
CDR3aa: CASSRLGGWQGANEQYF
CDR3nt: TGCGCCAGCAGCCGACTTGGGGGGTGGCAGGGGGCCAACGAGCAGTACTTC

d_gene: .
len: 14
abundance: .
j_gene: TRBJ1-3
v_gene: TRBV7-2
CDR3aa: CASSATVSGNTIYF
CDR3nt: TGTGCCAGCAGCGCTACGGTCTCTGGAAACACCATATATTTT

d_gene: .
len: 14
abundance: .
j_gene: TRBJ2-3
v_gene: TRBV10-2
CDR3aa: CASLRALEGDTQYF
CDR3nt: TGCGCCAGCCTCCGCGCCCTCGAGGGAGATACGCAGTATTTT

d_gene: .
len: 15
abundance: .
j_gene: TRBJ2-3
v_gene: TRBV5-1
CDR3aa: CASSLAPVSTDTQYF
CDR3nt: TGCGCCAGCAGCTTGGCCCCAGTCAGCACAGATACGCAGTATTTT

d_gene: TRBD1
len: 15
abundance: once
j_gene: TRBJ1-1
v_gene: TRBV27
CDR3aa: CASLSKDRLNTEAFF
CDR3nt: TGTGCCAGCCTTTCCAAGGACAGGCTGAACACTGAAGCTTTCTTT

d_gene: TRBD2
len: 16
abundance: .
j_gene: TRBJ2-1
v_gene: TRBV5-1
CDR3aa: CASSLVLAGGNNEQFF
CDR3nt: TGCGCCAGCAGCTTGGTTCTAGCGGGGGGTAACAATGAGCAGTTCTTC

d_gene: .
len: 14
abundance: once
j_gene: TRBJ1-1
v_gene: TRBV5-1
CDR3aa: CASSSGYRATEAFF
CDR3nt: TGCGCCAGCAGCTCGGGGTACAGGGCCACTGAAGCTTTCTTT

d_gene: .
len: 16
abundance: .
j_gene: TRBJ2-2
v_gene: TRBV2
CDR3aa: CASSEAFEGPTGELFF
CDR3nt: TGTGCCAGCAGTGAAGCGTTTGAAGGGCCCACCGGGGAGCTGTTTTTT

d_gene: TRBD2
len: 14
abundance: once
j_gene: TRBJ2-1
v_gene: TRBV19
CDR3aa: CASRQLAGGPREFF
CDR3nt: TGTGCCAGTAGACAACTAGCGGGAGGGCCACGGGAGTTCTTC

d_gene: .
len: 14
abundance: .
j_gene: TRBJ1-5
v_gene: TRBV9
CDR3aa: CASSVVGEGQPQHF
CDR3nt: TGTGCCAGCAGCGTAGTGGGCGAAGGTCAGCCCCAGCATTTT

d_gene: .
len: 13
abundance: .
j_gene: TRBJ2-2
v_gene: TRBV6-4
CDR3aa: CASSERRNGELFF
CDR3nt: TGTGCCAGCAGTGAACGTCGGAATGGGGAGCTGTTTTTT

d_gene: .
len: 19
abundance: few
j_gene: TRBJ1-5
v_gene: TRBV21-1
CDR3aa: CASSRQGWAIGHSNQPQHF
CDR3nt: TGTGCCAGCAGCAGACAGGGTTGGGCTATAGGACATAGCAATCAGCCCCAGCATTTT